A selection of T cell receptor beta chains follows, all from one sample in a study of T and B cells in COVID-19 patients. TCRdb itself ran the multiplex PCR reads through MiXCR, one entry per CDR3 protein. Of several thousand distinct CDR3 sequences in the sample, less than 35% were seen once. The material sequenced was blood. These receptors originate from a human donor who had recovered from COVID-19. CDR3s include the opening cysteine and the closing phenylalanine or tryptophan. D genes are given only for firm matches. Expanded clones are given a class, and other clones once, few, many or no size at all.

d_call	clone_size	v_call	j_call	cdr3_nt	cdr3_aa
TRBD1	.	TRBV19	TRBJ1-1	TGTGCCAGTTGGGACAGGGGGCTTGTCACTGAAGCTTTCTTT	CASWDRGLVTEAFF
TRBD1	medium-sized	TRBV19	TRBJ2-5	TGTGCCAGTAGTACCGGACAGGGTTGGTACCAAGAGACCCAGTACTTC	CASSTGQGWYQETQYF
TRBD1	few	TRBV6-1	TRBJ1-1	TGTGCCAGCAGAATAGGTCAGGGACAGGGTGATTGGGACACTGAAGCTTTCTTT	CASRIGQGQGDWDTEAFF
.	.	TRBV5-4	TRBJ2-5	TGTGCCAGCAGCCAGCAGGGGCTTGAGACCCAGTACTTC	CASSQQGLETQYF
.	.	TRBV13	TRBJ2-7	TGTGCCATCAGTGAGTCGACTCTATTATCCTACGAGCAGTACTTC	CAISESTLLSYEQYF
.	.	TRBV6-6	TRBJ1-4	TGTGCCAGTCGCCGAGACGAAAGGGAAAAACTGTTTTTT	CASRRDEREKLFF
.	.	TRBV5-4	TRBJ2-1	TGTGCCAGCAGCTTGGTCGGGAAGAATGAGCAGTTCTTC	CASSLVGKNEQFF
TRBD1	.	TRBV7-2	TRBJ1-2	TGTGCCAGCAGCTTCACAGGGGTAGGCTATGGCTACACCTTC	CASSFTGVGYGYTF
.	.	TRBV6-5	TRBJ2-1	TGTGCCAGCGCCTTAGGGGACCTATCCTACAATGAGCAGTTCTTC	CASALGDLSYNEQFF
TRBD1	few	TRBV6-5	TRBJ1-2	TGTGCCAGCAGTCGAGTCGTAACCCGGGACAGTTATTCCTTC	CASSRVVTRDSYSF
TRBD1	medium-sized	TRBV19	TRBJ2-6	TGTGCCAGTAGTAGAGGGACAGGAAGCTCTGGGGCCAACGTCCTGACTTTC	CASSRGTGSSGANVLTF
.	.	TRBV6-1	TRBJ1-5	TGTGCCAGCAGTGTACCAGGGTATCAGCCCCAGCATTTT	CASSVPGYQPQHF
TRBD2	.	TRBV11-1	TRBJ2-7	TGTGCCAGCAGCCAACCCGTGGGGGGGGTACCCTCCGAGCAGTACTTC	CASSQPVGGVPSEQYF
.	few	TRBV12-3/TRBV12-4	TRBJ1-2	TGTGCCAGCAGTCGCACGACGTATGGCTACACCTTC	CASSRTTYGYTF
.	medium-sized	TRBV5-5	TRBJ2-7	TGTGCCAGCAGCTTGTCACCCTCCCCGTACGAGCAGTACTTC	CASSLSPSPYEQYF
TRBD1	medium-sized	TRBV27	TRBJ2-5	TGTGCCAGCAGTACCAGGACAGGGGGGGTAGAGACCCAGTACTTC	CASSTRTGGVETQYF
.	.	TRBV12-3/TRBV12-4	TRBJ2-3	TGTGCCAGCAGTTTAAGGGGAGAGGGCACAGATACGCAGTATTTT	CASSLRGEGTDTQYF
.	once	TRBV6-5	TRBJ2-4	TGTGCCAGCAGTTCTCCGCCCGGGGGTGGAAACATTCAGTACTTC	CASSSPPGGGNIQYF
TRBD1	few	TRBV12-3/TRBV12-4	TRBJ1-2	TGTGCCAGCAGTTTTCCCCAGGGGGGGACAGGGGACGGCTACACCTTC	CASSFPQGGTGDGYTF
TRBD1	few	TRBV19	TRBJ1-1	TGTGCCAGTAGCACACCCCCTGGTGGGACAGGTATGAACACTGAAGCTTTCTTT	CASSTPPGGTGMNTEAFF
.	.	TRBV15	TRBJ1-1	TGTGCCACCAGCAGAGATTCCCTCAGGGCTTTCTTT	CATSRDSLRAFF
TRBD1	.	TRBV6-6	TRBJ1-1	TGTGCCAGCAGGCAGAGGGACAGGGGGACTGAAGCTTTCTTT	CASRQRDRGTEAFF
.	.	TRBV10-3	TRBJ1-1	TGTGCCATCGCGCAGACGGGAACTGAAGCTTTCTTT	CAIAQTGTEAFF
TRBD1	.	TRBV5-6	TRBJ1-2	TGTGCCAGCAGCTTACAGGGGGCGCAGGGCTACACCTTC	CASSLQGAQGYTF
TRBD1	few	TRBV6-5	TRBJ2-1	TGTGCCAGCAGAGTGACCCGGACAGGAAGCAATGAGCAGTTCTTC	CASRVTRTGSNEQFF
.	few	TRBV19	TRBJ1-6	TGTGCCAGTACCCTCACAGGTTCTGGAGACTCACCCCTCCACTTT	CASTLTGSGDSPLHF
TRBD1	few	TRBV7-6	TRBJ2-1	TGTGCCAGCAGCTTGTACAGGGGCCAGGGATACAATGAGCAGTTCTTC	CASSLYRGQGYNEQFF
.	.	TRBV14	TRBJ1-1	TGTGCCAGCAGCCAAGAGAGGGGCACTGAAGCTTTCTTT	CASSQERGTEAFF
TRBD2	.	TRBV6-2/TRBV6-3	TRBJ2-3	TGTGCCAGCAGTTATGCGGGGGGACATACGCAGTATTTT	CASSYAGGHTQYF
.	.	TRBV10-3	TRBJ2-2	TGTGCCATCGGAGGACAGGGAGGGTTCAGCGGGGAGCTGTTTTTT	CAIGGQGGFSGELFF
TRBD1	.	TRBV20-1	TRBJ2-1	TGCAGTGCTAAGACAGGGGGTCGCGATGAGCAGTTCTTC	CSAKTGGRDEQFF
TRBD1	few	TRBV6-6	TRBJ2-7	TGTGCCAGCTCGGACAGGGCATACGAGCAGTACTTC	CASSDRAYEQYF
.	few	TRBV6-4	TRBJ2-1	TGTGCCAGCAGTGAAGGGGACCGGGCCACGGGGAATGAGCAGTTCTTC	CASSEGDRATGNEQFF
TRBD2	.	TRBV18	TRBJ2-5	TGTGCCAGCTCACCGACAGTAGCGGGGGTAGAGACCCAGTACTTC	CASSPTVAGVETQYF
.	.	TRBV27	TRBJ1-1	TGTGCCAGCAGTTCCCTCATGAACACTGAAGCTTTCTTT	CASSSLMNTEAFF
TRBD1	medium-sized	TRBV29-1	TRBJ2-7	TGCAGCGTTAGACAGGGGGGCCGGTACGAGCAGTACTTC	CSVRQGGRYEQYF
TRBD2	.	TRBV6-1	TRBJ2-7	TGTGCCAGTAACCCGGGGGGAGCCTACGAGCAGTACTTC	CASNPGGAYEQYF
.	.	TRBV5-4	TRBJ2-2	TGCGCCAGCAGCCACCGGGCAGGTTCAGGGACCGGGGAGCTGTTTTTT	CASSHRAGSGTGELFF
.	few	TRBV5-5	TRBJ1-5	TGTGCCAGCAGCGTGACCCCCGTCGGAAATCAGCCCCAGCATTTT	CASSVTPVGNQPQHF
.	.	TRBV12-3/TRBV12-4	TRBJ2-3	TGTGCCAGCAGTCCCCTGACCACAGATACGCAGTATTTT	CASSPLTTDTQYF
TRBD1	.	TRBV7-2	TRBJ2-4	TGTGCCAGCAGGTTGACAGGGGGCACGTCTAAGGCCAAAAACATTCAGTACTTC	CASRLTGGTSKAKNIQYF
.	.	TRBV20-1	TRBJ2-3	TGCAGTGCTAGAGGGGGGGATGGGGGAGGCACAGATACGCAGTATTTT	CSARGGDGGGTDTQYF
.	medium-sized	TRBV6-5	TRBJ1-6	TGTGCCAGCAACCTTTATAATTCACCCCTCCACTTT	CASNLYNSPLHF
.	.	TRBV6-5	TRBJ2-4	TGTGCCACGCCAGGAACGTTAGCCAAAAACATTCAGTACTTC	CATPGTLAKNIQYF
.	.	TRBV13	TRBJ2-5	TGTGCCAGCAGCGGTCCAGAGACCCAGTACTTC	CASSGPETQYF
.	.	TRBV12-3/TRBV12-4	TRBJ1-4	TGTGCCAGCAGCGCATGGGGAGTCGAAAAACTGTTTTTT	CASSAWGVEKLFF
TRBD1	.	TRBV18	TRBJ1-1	TGTGCCAGCTCACCCCCCAGGGGGGGACAGGGGGCTCAGAACACTGAAGCTTTCTTT	CASSPPRGGQGAQNTEAFF
.	.	TRBV6-1	TRBJ2-7	TGTGCCAGCCGAGAAAGTCCCTCCAAGTACGAGCAGTACTTC	CASRESPSKYEQYF
.	few	TRBV12-3/TRBV12-4	TRBJ1-2	TGTGCCAGCAAGAAGAGAGAGAGCGGTTGGCGTGGCTACACCTTC	CASKKRESGWRGYTF
TRBD1	.	TRBV5-4	TRBJ2-6	TGTGCCAGCAGCCAACCGGGACAGGGGGCCCCTGGGGCCAACGTCCTGACTTTC	CASSQPGQGAPGANVLTF
.	.	TRBV20-1	TRBJ2-3	TGCAGTGCTAGAGGGGTTTATAGCACAGATACGCAGTATTTT	CSARGVYSTDTQYF
.	few	TRBV5-6	TRBJ1-4	TGTGCCAGCAGCTTAACCCGGGTGACTAATGAAAAACTGTTTTTT	CASSLTRVTNEKLFF
TRBD1	.	TRBV6-1	TRBJ2-6	TGTGCCAGCAGTGAGGCGGACAGGCCTGGGGCCAACGTCCTGACTTTC	CASSEADRPGANVLTF
.	.	TRBV4-2	TRBJ1-1	TGTGCCAGCAGCCCTGGGGCAAGGACCGGCAGGACTGAAGCTTTCTTT	CASSPGARTGRTEAFF
TRBD1	.	TRBV6-1	TRBJ1-2	TGTGCCATCCTCGCCCCCGGGACAGTCCCTGGCTACACCTTC	CAILAPGTVPGYTF